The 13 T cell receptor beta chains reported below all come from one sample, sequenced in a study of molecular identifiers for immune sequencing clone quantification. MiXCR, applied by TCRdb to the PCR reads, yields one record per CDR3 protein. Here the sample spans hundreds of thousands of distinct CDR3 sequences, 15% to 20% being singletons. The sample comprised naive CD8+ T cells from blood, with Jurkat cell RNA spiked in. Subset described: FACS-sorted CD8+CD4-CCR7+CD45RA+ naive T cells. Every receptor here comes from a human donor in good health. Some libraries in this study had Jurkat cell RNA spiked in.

CDR3 DNA: TGTGCCAGCAGCTCAGGCCTTGGGGGTTCGCACGATACGCAGTATTTT. Protein sequence: CASSSGLGGSHDTQYF. The chain is built from TRBV7-9 and TRBJ2-3; the D gene could be TRBD1 or TRBD2 (5 bases each). Trimming cost V 4 bases and J 6 bases, with 20 bases left between them. CDR1 is SEHNR, CDR2 FQNEAQ, per germline (reference sequence). The CDR3 contains 16 residues.

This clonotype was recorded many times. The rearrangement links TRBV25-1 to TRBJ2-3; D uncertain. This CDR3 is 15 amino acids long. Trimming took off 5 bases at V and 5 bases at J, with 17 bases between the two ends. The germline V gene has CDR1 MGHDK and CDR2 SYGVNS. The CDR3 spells CASSQSRLRGDTQYF. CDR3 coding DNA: TGTGCCAGCAGTCAATCCCGCCTGAGAGGAGATACGCAGTATTTT.

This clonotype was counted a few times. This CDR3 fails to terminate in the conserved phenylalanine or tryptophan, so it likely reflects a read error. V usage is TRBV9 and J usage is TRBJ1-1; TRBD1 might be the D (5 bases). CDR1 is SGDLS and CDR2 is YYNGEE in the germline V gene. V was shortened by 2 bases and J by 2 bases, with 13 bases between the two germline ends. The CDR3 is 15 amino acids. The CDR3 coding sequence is TGTGCCAGCAGCGTCGACAGCAATAAAAACACTGAAGCTTTCTTG. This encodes CASSVDSNKNTEAFL.

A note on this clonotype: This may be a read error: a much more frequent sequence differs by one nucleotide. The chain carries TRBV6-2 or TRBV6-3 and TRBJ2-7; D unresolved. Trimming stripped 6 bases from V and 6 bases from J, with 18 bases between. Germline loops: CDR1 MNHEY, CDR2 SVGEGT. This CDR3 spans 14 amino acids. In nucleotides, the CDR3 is TGTGCCAGCAGCTCTCCAGACTCCCGGGCCGAGCAGTACTTC. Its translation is CASSSPDSRAEQYF.

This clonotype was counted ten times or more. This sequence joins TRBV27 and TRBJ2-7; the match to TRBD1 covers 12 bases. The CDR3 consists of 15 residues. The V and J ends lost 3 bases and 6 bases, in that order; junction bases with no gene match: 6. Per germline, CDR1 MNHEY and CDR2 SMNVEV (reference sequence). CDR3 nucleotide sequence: TGTGCCAGCAGTTTTCAGGGACAGGGGGCGGGCGAGCAGTACTTC. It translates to CASSFQGQGAGEQYF.

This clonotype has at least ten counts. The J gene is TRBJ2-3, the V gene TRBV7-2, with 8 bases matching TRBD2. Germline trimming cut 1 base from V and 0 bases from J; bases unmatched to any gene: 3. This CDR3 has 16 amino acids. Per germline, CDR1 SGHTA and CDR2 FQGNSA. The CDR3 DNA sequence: TGTGCCAGCAGCTTAGTTGGCGGGGGGAGCACAGATACGCAGTATTTT. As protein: CASSLVGGGSTDTQYF.

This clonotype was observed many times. CDR3 region: CASSPRGGINQPQHF. The CDR3 DNA reads as TGTGCCAGCAGTCCCAGGGGGGGGATCAATCAGCCCCAGCATTTT. This chain uses TRBV6-5 with TRBJ1-5; 7 nucleotides align to TRBD1. V lost 5 bases and J lost 3; bases outside the gene matches: 7. The germline V gene encodes CDR1 MNHEY and CDR2 SVGAGI. The CDR3 consists of 15 residues.

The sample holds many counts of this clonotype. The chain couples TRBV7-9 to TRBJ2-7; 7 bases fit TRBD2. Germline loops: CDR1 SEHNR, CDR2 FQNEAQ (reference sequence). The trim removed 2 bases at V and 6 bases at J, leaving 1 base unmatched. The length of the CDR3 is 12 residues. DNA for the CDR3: TGTGCCAGCAGCTTATGGGGGGGCGAGCAGTACTTC. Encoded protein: CASSLWGGEQYF.

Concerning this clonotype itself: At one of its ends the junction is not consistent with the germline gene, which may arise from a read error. The CDR3 is CASSPGPLSVTF. The CDR3 DNA reads as TGTGCCAGCAGCCCGGGACCCCTATCAGTTACGTTT. This chain connects TRBV7-9 to TRBJ2-3; D might be TRBD1 or TRBD2, each matching 5 bases. This CDR3 has 12 amino acids. Germline loops: CDR1 SEHNR, CDR2 FQNEAQ (reference sequence). Supplemented by reference TRBV7-9 and TRBJ2-3, the full variable domain reads DTGVSQNPRHKITKRGQNVTFRCDPISEHNRLYWYRQTLGQGPEFLTYFQNEAQLEKSRLLSDRFSAERPKGSFSTLEIQRTEQGDSAMYLCASSPGPLSVTFGPGTRLTVL.

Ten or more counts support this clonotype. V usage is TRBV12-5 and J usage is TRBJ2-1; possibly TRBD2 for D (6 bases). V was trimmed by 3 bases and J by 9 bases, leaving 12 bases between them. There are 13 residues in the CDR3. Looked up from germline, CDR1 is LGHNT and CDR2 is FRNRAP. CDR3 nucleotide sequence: TGTGCTAGTGGTTTCTTTAAGGGAGGTGAGCAGTTCTTC. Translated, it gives CASGFFKGGEQFF.

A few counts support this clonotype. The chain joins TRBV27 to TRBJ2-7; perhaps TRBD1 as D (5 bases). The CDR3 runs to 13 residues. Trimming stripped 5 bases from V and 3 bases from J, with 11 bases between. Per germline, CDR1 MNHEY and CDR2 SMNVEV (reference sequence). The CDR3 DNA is TGTGCCAGCAGTCGTTCAGGGCACTACGAGCAGTACTTC. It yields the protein CASSRSGHYEQYF.

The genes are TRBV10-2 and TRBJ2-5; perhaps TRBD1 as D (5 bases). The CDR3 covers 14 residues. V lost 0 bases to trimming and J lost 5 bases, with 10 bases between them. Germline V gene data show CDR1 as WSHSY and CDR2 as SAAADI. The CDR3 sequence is CASSESGRWETQYF. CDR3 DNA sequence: TGCGCCAGCAGTGAGTCGGGGCGTTGGGAGACCCAGTACTTC.

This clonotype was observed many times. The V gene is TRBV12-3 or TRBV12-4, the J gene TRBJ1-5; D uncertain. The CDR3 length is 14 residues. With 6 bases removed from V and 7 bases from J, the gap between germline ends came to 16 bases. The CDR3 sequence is CASRHEGGEQPQHF. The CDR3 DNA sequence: TGTGCCAGCAGACATGAGGGAGGCGAGCAGCCCCAGCATTTT.